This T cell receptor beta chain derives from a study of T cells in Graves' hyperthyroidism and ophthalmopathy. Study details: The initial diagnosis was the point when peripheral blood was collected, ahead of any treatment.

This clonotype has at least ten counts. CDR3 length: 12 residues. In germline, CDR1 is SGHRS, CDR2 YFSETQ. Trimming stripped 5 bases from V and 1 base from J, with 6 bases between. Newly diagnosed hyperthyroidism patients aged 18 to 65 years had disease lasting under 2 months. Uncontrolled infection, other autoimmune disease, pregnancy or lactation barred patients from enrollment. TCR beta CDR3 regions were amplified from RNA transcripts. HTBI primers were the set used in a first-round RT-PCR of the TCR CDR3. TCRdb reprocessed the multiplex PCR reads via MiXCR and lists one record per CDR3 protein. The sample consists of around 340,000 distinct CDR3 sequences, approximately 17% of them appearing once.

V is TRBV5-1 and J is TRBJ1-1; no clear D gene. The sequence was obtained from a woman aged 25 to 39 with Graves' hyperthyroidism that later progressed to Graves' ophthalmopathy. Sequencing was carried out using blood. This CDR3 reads CASSAENTEAFF. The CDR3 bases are TGCGCCAGCAGTGCGGAGAACACTGAAGCTTTCTTT.